This T cell receptor beta chain stems from a study of shared clonotypes between healthy human individuals (dated by TCRdb to between 2020 and 2021). Study-wide context: A couple of women and a few men aged 18 to 49 years were included in the cohort. To increase sequencing depth and limit assay-specific biases, TCR repertoire library preparation and sequencing were carried out by different laboratories using diverse techniques. Leukapheresis yielded between about 0.9 and 9 billion PBMCs per donor. Per donor, three plates each were used for CD4 naive and CD4 memory, two for CD8 naive, and one for CD8 memory. To estimate repertoire size and how much clonotypes are shared between individuals, the study performed deep sequencing of blood TCR repertoires from about five healthy adults. Points the paper makes about the study in general: About 5% of naive CD4, 3.5% of naive CD8, roughly 2.4% of memory CD4, and roughly 0.4% of memory CD8 clonotypes were shared across several donors. Pairwise subsampling indicated that sequencing depth was expected to affect the degree of clonotype sharing among donors. The small number of donors limited the genetic and exposure-history diversity represented. Naive subsets generally had larger estimated clonotype richness than memory subsets did. Sampling was limited to blood, and TCR repertoires in tissue likely differ from TCR repertoires in blood. Incomplete sequencing was indicated by rarefaction of sorted-subset datasets, despite the large sequencing depth. Clonotypes shared by all four sorted-subset donors showed higher generation probabilities than non-shared clonotypes.

V and J are truncated by 5 bases and 4 bases respectively, leaving an intervening sequence of 9 bases. CDR1 and CDR2 were assigned from the germline V gene (reference sequence) as GTSNPN and SVGIG. The CDR3 goes from the cysteine to the phenylalanine over 11 residues. The retained sequence is limited to the CDR3, 33 bases, with the frame set at the first base. Donors were healthy HIV-negative adults with no recently reported acute infections or vaccinations. Only Caucasian adults living in Nashville, Tennessee, USA were represented among the donors. CD8 memory samples consisted of magnetically selected CD45RO+ cells combined with CCR7-negative CD45RA+ effector memory (TemRA) cells. Blood was collected by leukapheresis, and PBMCs were isolated by Ficoll-Histopaque density gradient centrifugation and then cryopreserved in liquid nitrogen vapor phase. Purity and quantity of every magnetically sorted T cell population were checked by analytical flow cytometry. From each sorted fraction, genomic DNA was isolated and quantified by UV absorbance on a Nanodrop 2000c.

As concerns this clone: It lacks a known antigen. No base quality information exists; no much larger clone differs at one position.

Using the deep immunoSEQ assay, TCR CDR3 regions were amplified from genomic DNA by multiplex PCR. For each cell subset, the extracted genomic DNA was distributed evenly across all wells of several immunoSEQ 96-well plates, and each plate served as one replicate. For sorted subsets, about 200 ng genomic DNA, equal to 30,000 or so T cell genomes, was loaded into each replicate PCR. Purified libraries were measured with a Qubit 3.0 fluorometer, size-checked on a Bioanalyzer 2100, and measured again with the KAPA Library Quantification kit. Every immunoSEQ 96-well plate was sequenced on a dedicated single-read 150-cycle Illumina NextSeq 550 flow cell. The study's own analysis went as follows. Because only junctional sequences without quality scores were contained in the immunoSEQ output, filtering matching that applied to full-length reads could not be performed. Sequences were annotated with PyIR, a Python wrapper for IgBLAST v1.9, using IMGT germline references to assign V/J genes and CDR3. Reads were removed for weak V/J assignments (E-value above 1e-6), missing CDR3, stop codons, out-of-frame junctions, or ambiguous translated residues. A V3J clonotype was defined by an identical inferred V gene, J gene, and CDR3 amino acid sequence. The percentage overlap between two repertoires was calculated by dividing the number of shared unique clonotypes by the size of the smaller repertoire. RTK rarefaction, the Chao1 estimator, and Recon v2.1 estimates of unobserved clonotypes were used to assess repertoire richness. For all TCRbeta clonotypes obtained by the gDNA method from a few donors, generation probabilities were computed with OLGA. The clones in this table, taken by TCRdb from immuneACCESS, are in-frame only. Not every clone is retained; where verified, under half of the shortfall comes from an unresolved V gene, and the cause of the rest is unknown. The D gene and trimming were derived from the DNA, and the V and J assignments and clone size from that table. This sample comprises approximately 82,000 clones, about 64% of them detected only once. The ten biggest clones cover 51% of the sample.

Sequenced sample: memory CD8+ T cells sorted from blood. This specimen's cell subset or site label, per the study, means: CD45RO+ cells pooled with CCR7-negative TemRA cells. The chain couples TRBV30 to TRBJ2-7, with TRBD1 perhaps the D gene, on 6 matching bases. This TCR was recovered from a man aged 30 to 39 in good health. CDR3 protein: CAWLDSYEQYF. Here is the DNA: TGTGCCTGGTTGGACAGTTACGAGCAGTACTTC.